This T cell receptor beta chain was sequenced during a study of CXCR3-negative and CXCR3-positive naive CD8 T cells. Findings and caveats of the study: Hydrophobicity was higher for TRB CDR3s found in CXCR3-positive naive cells than in CXCR3-negative naive cells. It was found that naive subsets had comparable surface CD5, and TCR strength was inferred from TRB CDR3 properties. Each naive subset displayed comparably high diversity, whereas memory CD8+ cells displayed much lower diversity.

Germline assignment: CDR1 SQVTM and CDR2 ANQGSEA. This CDR3 has 15 amino acids. Of note for this clonotype: Its antigen is as yet unknown.

The study made its TRB cDNA libraries by 5' RACE, adding UMI labels. With the 5' RACE reads reprocessed, TCRdb shows one record per CDR3 protein and no DNA. This table holds around 6,300 distinct CDR3 sequences. This sequence originates from a human donor in good health. Some clones in this sample may be carry-over from other donors' samples. This chain links TRBV29-1 with TRBJ2-3. Sequencing used naive CXCR3- CD8+ T cells from blood. The subset denotes: CD45RO-CCR7+CD27+CD95- naive CD8+ T cells lacking CXCR3 (TNR3-). The CDR3 loop is CSVELFDHPADTQYF.